A selection of T cell receptor beta chains follows, all from one sample in a study of blood T cell repertoires in COVID-19. Using immunoSEQ multiplex PCR, the repertoire was profiled, and TCRdb retains in-frame clones only, with some absent. The sample contains tens of thousands of clones, about 84% of which appear only once. Sequencing was done on a sample of peripheral blood. Every receptor here comes from a man aged 45 to 65 with COVID-19, enrolled during active disease. Both conserved end residues are part of each CDR3. A D gene is named only where the DNA matches it firmly. The size field is filled for only some rows; it gives once, few, many or a size class.

CDR3nt,CDR3aa,len,v_gene,abundance,j_gene,d_gene
TGTGCCAGCAGGGGCCGGACAGGGGCAAATGGCTACACCTTC,CASRGRTGANGYTF,14,TRBV6-5,NA,TRBJ1-2,TRBD1
TGTGCCAGCAGCTTACCGTTTCCTGGAAACACCATATATTTT,CASSLPFPGNTIYF,14,TRBV7-2,NA,TRBJ1-3,NA
TGTGCCATCAGTGAGTCGGGCCTGATGACAGCCAATTCACCCCTCCACTTT,CAISESGLMTANSPLHF,17,TRBV10-3,NA,TRBJ1-6,NA
TGTGCCAGCAGCTTGGAATTTGGGACAACAGGAGGCTACACCTTC,CASSLEFGTTGGYTF,15,TRBV5-4,NA,TRBJ1-2,NA
TGTGCCAGCAGCTTGACAGAGAACACCGGGGAGCTGTTTTTT,CASSLTENTGELFF,14,TRBV28,once,TRBJ2-2,NA
TGTGCCAGCAGCTTAGGAGAACTATTAAATGAGCAGTTCTTC,CASSLGELLNEQFF,14,TRBV13,NA,TRBJ2-1,NA
TGTGCCAGCAGCTTGGGTGAGGGATATCAGTACTTC,CASSLGEGYQYF,12,TRBV7-9,few,TRBJ2-7,NA
TGTGCCAGCAGTGCGGGGACGGGCTACGAGCAGTACTTC,CASSAGTGYEQYF,13,TRBV27,NA,TRBJ2-7,NA
TGTGCCAGCAGTTTCGGGGGGATGGGCTACACCTTC,CASSFGGMGYTF,12,TRBV12-3/TRBV12-4,NA,TRBJ1-2,NA
TGTGCCAGCAGCTTAGGCGGTTCGGGGAACTCTGGCTACACCTTC,CASSLGGSGNSGYTF,15,TRBV7-3,few,TRBJ1-2,NA
TGTGCCAGCAGTCTCCCGAGCGGGGGGGCCTTGGCAGATACGCAGTATTTT,CASSLPSGGALADTQYF,17,TRBV28,NA,TRBJ2-3,TRBD2
TGTGCCAGCAGCTATTTGGACTATGGCTACACCTTC,CASSYLDYGYTF,12,TRBV12-3/TRBV12-4,NA,TRBJ1-2,NA
TGTGCCAGCGCCGCGGACGGGGAGGGAGAGCAGTACTTC,CASAADGEGEQYF,13,TRBV6-4,NA,TRBJ2-7,TRBD2
TGTGCCAGCAGCTTGTTCGCAGGGTATGCTACTGATACGCAGTATTTT,CASSLFAGYATDTQYF,16,TRBV11-2,NA,TRBJ2-3,NA
TGTGCCAGCAGGACGCCCCTAAATAAGGGGAATGAGCAGTTCTTC,CASRTPLNKGNEQFF,15,TRBV6-5,NA,TRBJ2-1,NA
TGTGCCAGCAGCTTTAGATTTGGACTAGCGGGGTTCTACGAGCAGTACTTC,CASSFRFGLAGFYEQYF,17,TRBV5-6,NA,TRBJ2-7,TRBD2
TGTGCCAGTAGTATGGATAGGGGGAACACCGGGGAGCTGTTTTTT,CASSMDRGNTGELFF,15,TRBV19,once,TRBJ2-2,NA
TGTGCCAGCAGCCAGACCCCAGGGAAGGCCGGGCAGTTCTTC,CASSQTPGKAGQFF,14,TRBV3-1/TRBV3-2,NA,TRBJ2-1,NA
TGTGCCAGCAGCCACGGGACTAGCGGGGCGAGCACAGATACGCAGTATTTT,CASSHGTSGASTDTQYF,17,TRBV7-6,NA,TRBJ2-3,TRBD2
TGTGCCAGCAGCCAATCTTCTGGCCATGAGCAGTTCTTC,CASSQSSGHEQFF,13,TRBV16,NA,TRBJ2-1,NA
TGCGCCAGCAGCCATATACCAGGGGGACAGGGGACCCACGAGCAGTACTTC,CASSHIPGGQGTHEQYF,17,TRBV4-1,NA,TRBJ2-7,TRBD1
TGCAGCGTTGTTCTGGACAGCTATGGCTACACCTTC,CSVVLDSYGYTF,12,TRBV29-1,NA,TRBJ1-2,NA
TGTGCCTGGGACCCGGGCACAGATACGCAGTATTTT,CAWDPGTDTQYF,12,TRBV30,NA,TRBJ2-3,NA
TGCGCCAGCAGCTTGGGGTCAGGGTCAGAGACCCAGTACTTC,CASSLGSGSETQYF,14,TRBV5-1,NA,TRBJ2-5,NA
TGCGCCAGCAGCCTGGCTGGGACATCGAACACCGGGGAGCTGTTTTTT,CASSLAGTSNTGELFF,16,TRBV5-1,NA,TRBJ2-2,NA
TGTGCCAGTAGTGCCTCGACAGGGGGCAGAGGCACTGAAGCTTTCTTT,CASSASTGGRGTEAFF,16,TRBV19,once,TRBJ1-1,TRBD1
TGTGCCAGTCGGACCGGGGAATACAAAAACATTCAGTACTTC,CASRTGEYKNIQYF,14,TRBV6-5,NA,TRBJ2-4,NA
TGTGCCAGTAGTATTTACGGGACACTTAACACTGAAGCTTTCTTT,CASSIYGTLNTEAFF,15,TRBV19,NA,TRBJ1-1,NA
TGTGCCAGCAGCTTTCCGGGACAGGGAAGAAAAGGAGCTTTCTTT,CASSFPGQGRKGAFF,15,TRBV11-2,few,TRBJ1-1,TRBD1
TGTGCCAGCAGTTACGGGACAGGGGACCCCAATGAGCAGTTCTTC,CASSYGTGDPNEQFF,15,TRBV6-2/TRBV6-3,NA,TRBJ2-1,TRBD1
TGTGCCAGCAGAGTACGGACAGGGAGGGATCAGCCCCAGCATTTT,CASRVRTGRDQPQHF,15,TRBV2,NA,TRBJ1-5,TRBD1
TGCAGTGCTGGTGGCAGGGAAGTAGACTACGAGCAGTACTTC,CSAGGREVDYEQYF,14,TRBV20-1,NA,TRBJ2-7,NA
TGTGCCAGTAGTATCGGGACAGGGGGTAAGAGTGAAGCTTTCTTT,CASSIGTGGKSEAFF,15,TRBV19,NA,TRBJ1-1,TRBD1
TGTGCCAGCAGTAAACAGGGTTGGTATGGCTACACCTTC,CASSKQGWYGYTF,13,TRBV2,few,TRBJ1-2,NA
TGTGCCAGCATAAGACAGGGCCATGGCTACACCTTC,CASIRQGHGYTF,12,TRBV28,NA,TRBJ1-2,TRBD1
TGTGCCAGCAGCTTAGTTACCGGGGGGCGGACTGAAGCTTTCTTT,CASSLVTGGRTEAFF,15,TRBV7-2,NA,TRBJ1-1,NA
TGTGCCATCAGTGTGGGGGCGCGTCATAAAGACTATGGCTACACCTTC,CAISVGARHKDYGYTF,16,TRBV10-3,NA,TRBJ1-2,NA
TGTGCCAGCACCGAATTGCTGGACAGGAGGTCCCAGCATTTT,CASTELLDRRSQHF,14,TRBV6-5,NA,TRBJ1-5,TRBD1
TGTGCCAGCAGCTCCAACAACAGGGCAGCGAACACTGAAGCTTTCTTT,CASSSNNRAANTEAFF,16,TRBV5-6,NA,TRBJ1-1,NA
TGTGCCAGCTCACGGGGACAGGGGGTTCTATCACCCCTCCACTTT,CASSRGQGVLSPLHF,15,TRBV18,NA,TRBJ1-6,TRBD1
TGTGCCAGCAGTTACGGCGGGGGACCCTACAATGAGCAGTTCTTC,CASSYGGGPYNEQFF,15,TRBV6-6,NA,TRBJ2-1,TRBD2
TGCGCCAGCAGCTTGAAGCAGGGGTCCCCGAACACTGAAGCTTTCTTT,CASSLKQGSPNTEAFF,16,TRBV5-1,NA,TRBJ1-1,NA
TGTGCCAGTAGTAGACAGGGGAGGAACACTGAAGCTTTCTTT,CASSRQGRNTEAFF,14,TRBV19,few,TRBJ1-1,TRBD1
TGTGCCAGCAGTTTGAGGGGGGGCATAGAAGCTTTCTTT,CASSLRGGIEAFF,13,TRBV6-5,NA,TRBJ1-1,NA
TGTGCCAGCAGCTTAGGCGCAGGGGGCAGGAATTCACCCCTCCACTTT,CASSLGAGGRNSPLHF,16,TRBV7-9,few,TRBJ1-6,TRBD1
TGCGCCAGCGCTGAGGGATACACTGAAGCTTTCTTT,CASAEGYTEAFF,12,TRBV10-2,NA,TRBJ1-1,NA